One and the same sample provided the 4 T cell receptor beta chains below, sequenced in a study of T cell responses to AZD1222 COVID-19 vaccine. Clones were sequenced by immunoSEQ multiplex PCR, and TCRdb holds only the in-frame ones, with some missing. The repertoire holds 74,000 or so clones, with approximately 85% as singletons. The specimen was peripheral blood, collected on day 0 of AZD1222 vaccination. These TCRs come from an adult in good health.

The V and J genes are TRBV3-1 (or the pseudogene TRBV3-2) and TRBJ2-1, with unresolved D. V was shortened by 1 base and J by 3 bases, with 4 bases between the two germline ends. The V gene's germline CDR1 is LGHDT and CDR2 YNNKEL (reference sequence). CDR3 length equals 13 residues. CDR3 bases: TGTGCCAGCAGCCAAGCCGGCTACAATGAGCAGTTCTTC. Translation gives CASSQAGYNEQFF.

This chain joins TRBV19 and TRBJ2-2; weak D call: TRBD1 (6 bases). Trimming removed 4 bases at V and 0 bases at J, with 12 bases between. CDR3 size: 16 residues. Germline lookup yields CDR1 LNHDA and CDR2 SQIVND (reference sequence). CDR3 sequence (DNA): TGTGCCAGTAGTAAAGGACAGACCTCGAACACCGGGGAGCTGTTTTTT. Translated: CASSKGQTSNTGELFF.

The CDR3 here is CASSEGLLNSYEQYF. The CDR3 DNA reads TGTGCCAGCAGTGAGGGGCTACTAAACTCCTACGAGCAGTACTTC. The V call is TRBV27, the J call TRBJ2-7, with D possibly called TRBD1 or TRBD2 (5 bases each). From germline, CDR1 is MNHEY and CDR2 SMNVEV (reference sequence). This CDR3 has 15 residues. Trimming removed 5 bases from V and 0 bases from J, with 14 bases in between.

The chain links TRBV10-2 to TRBJ2-7, with 9 bases matching TRBD2. This CDR3 spans 16 amino acids. Trimming cost V 0 bases and J 0 bases; bases outside gene matches: 3. Germline V gene lookup returns CDR1 WSHSY and CDR2 SAAADI. CDR3 coding DNA: TGCGCCAGCAGTGAGTCGGGCGGGGGGGCCTCCTACGAGCAGTACTTC. Translating it yields CASSESGGGASYEQYF.